The rows below give T cell receptor beta chains drawn from one sample of a study of cytomegalovirus exposure and HLA in healthy donors. Profiling relied on immunoSEQ multiplex PCR, and the TCRdb table lists in-frame clones only, not all of them. The sample lists some 150,000 clones, just under 80% seen once, with 0.9% to 1.2% in the top ten. Sequencing was carried out using PBMCs. Receptor source: a male donor in good health and CMV-seronegative. Each CDR3 is given with its conserved first and last residue. D genes are given only for firm matches. The size field is filled for only some rows; it gives once, few, many or a size class.

j_call: TRBJ1-5; cdr3_length: 13; d_call: NA; v_call: TRBV9; clone_size: NA; cdr3_aa: CASSVGEDQPQHF; cdr3_nt: TGTGCCAGCAGCGTAGGGGAGGATCAGCCCCAGCATTTT
j_call: TRBJ1-2; cdr3_length: 12; d_call: NA; v_call: TRBV11-3; clone_size: NA; cdr3_aa: CASSFYGDGYTF; cdr3_nt: TGTGCCAGCAGCTTTTACGGAGATGGCTACACCTTC
j_call: TRBJ2-2; cdr3_length: 15; d_call: NA; v_call: TRBV5-1; clone_size: NA; cdr3_aa: CASSLSRSNTGELFF; cdr3_nt: TGCGCCAGCAGCTTAAGCAGGTCGAACACCGGGGAGCTGTTTTTT
j_call: TRBJ2-3; cdr3_length: 17; d_call: TRBD2; v_call: TRBV7-3; clone_size: NA; cdr3_aa: CASSSPGLAGPTDTQYF; cdr3_nt: TGTGCCAGCAGCTCGCCGGGACTAGCGGGGCCCACAGATACGCAGTATTTT
j_call: TRBJ1-5; cdr3_length: 15; d_call: TRBD1; v_call: TRBV2; clone_size: NA; cdr3_aa: CASRGTGALNQPQHF; cdr3_nt: TGTGCCAGCAGGGGAACAGGGGCCCTCAATCAGCCCCAGCATTTT
j_call: TRBJ2-7; cdr3_length: 16; d_call: TRBD1; v_call: TRBV5-4; clone_size: NA; cdr3_aa: CASSLVVGQGSYEQYF; cdr3_nt: TGTGCCAGCAGCTTGGTAGTGGGACAGGGGTCCTACGAGCAGTACTTC
j_call: TRBJ2-5; cdr3_length: 16; d_call: NA; v_call: TRBV12-5; clone_size: NA; cdr3_aa: CASGSGAGALQETQYF; cdr3_nt: TGTGCTAGTGGTAGTGGGGCAGGGGCCCTACAAGAGACCCAGTACTTC
j_call: TRBJ1-1; cdr3_length: 13; d_call: NA; v_call: TRBV2; clone_size: NA; cdr3_aa: CASSPQGNTEAFF; cdr3_nt: TGTGCCAGCAGCCCGCAGGGAAACACTGAAGCTTTCTTT
j_call: TRBJ2-3; cdr3_length: 15; d_call: NA; v_call: TRBV19; clone_size: NA; cdr3_aa: CASSTPGTLSDTQYF; cdr3_nt: TGTGCCAGTAGTACCCCCGGGACATTATCAGATACGCAGTATTTT
j_call: TRBJ2-5; cdr3_length: 15; d_call: TRBD1; v_call: TRBV7-9; clone_size: NA; cdr3_aa: CASSSQGALKETQYF; cdr3_nt: TGTGCCAGCAGCTCACAGGGGGCTCTTAAAGAGACCCAGTACTTC
j_call: TRBJ1-6; cdr3_length: 16; d_call: NA; v_call: TRBV2; clone_size: NA; cdr3_aa: CASSDLGGTYNSPLHF; cdr3_nt: TGTGCCAGCAGTGACCTGGGGGGAACCTATAATTCACCCCTCCACTTT
j_call: TRBJ2-2; cdr3_length: 14; d_call: NA; v_call: TRBV5-5; clone_size: NA; cdr3_aa: CASATNSFNGELFF; cdr3_nt: TGTGCCAGCGCTACTAATAGTTTTAACGGGGAGCTGTTTTTT
j_call: TRBJ1-2; cdr3_length: 13; d_call: NA; v_call: TRBV29-1; clone_size: NA; cdr3_aa: CSVGAQVSGGYTF; cdr3_nt: TGCAGCGTGGGGGCGCAGGTTTCGGGTGGCTACACCTTC
j_call: TRBJ1-1; cdr3_length: 15; d_call: NA; v_call: TRBV7-2; clone_size: NA; cdr3_aa: CASSRQAGANTEAFF; cdr3_nt: TGTGCCAGCAGCCGACAGGCCGGAGCGAACACTGAAGCTTTCTTT
j_call: TRBJ1-1; cdr3_length: 13; d_call: NA; v_call: TRBV7-3; clone_size: few; cdr3_aa: CASSLDRNTEAFF; cdr3_nt: TGTGCCAGCAGTCTCGACAGGAACACTGAAGCTTTCTTT
j_call: TRBJ2-7; cdr3_length: 15; d_call: NA; v_call: TRBV4-1; clone_size: NA; cdr3_aa: CASSQRSSEGYEQYF; cdr3_nt: TGCGCCAGCAGCCAGAGGAGCTCCGAGGGCTACGAGCAGTACTTC
j_call: TRBJ2-1; cdr3_length: 19; d_call: TRBD2; v_call: TRBV7-3; clone_size: NA; cdr3_aa: CASSLGRGGAINSYNEQFF; cdr3_nt: TGTGCCAGCAGTTTGGGCCGCGGGGGGGCAATAAACTCCTACAATGAGCAGTTCTTC
j_call: TRBJ1-4; cdr3_length: 14; d_call: TRBD1; v_call: TRBV6-1; clone_size: NA; cdr3_aa: CAIPREQGNEKLFF; cdr3_nt: TGTGCCATCCCACGGGAACAGGGGAATGAAAAACTGTTTTTT
j_call: TRBJ1-2; cdr3_length: 13; d_call: NA; v_call: TRBV7-2; clone_size: NA; cdr3_aa: CASSLGGGYGYTF; cdr3_nt: TGTGCCAGCAGCTTAGGCGGGGGCTATGGCTACACCTTC
j_call: TRBJ2-5; cdr3_length: 15; d_call: NA; v_call: TRBV11-2; clone_size: once; cdr3_aa: CASSATGGHQETQYF; cdr3_nt: TGTGCCAGCAGCGCAACGGGGGGCCACCAAGAGACCCAGTACTTC
j_call: TRBJ2-1; cdr3_length: 15; d_call: TRBD2; v_call: TRBV27; clone_size: NA; cdr3_aa: CASSLAGGAYNEQFF; cdr3_nt: TGTGCCAGCAGTTTAGCGGGGGGGGCGTACAATGAGCAGTTCTTC
j_call: TRBJ1-1; cdr3_length: 12; d_call: NA; v_call: TRBV13; clone_size: NA; cdr3_aa: CASSQGRTEAFF; cdr3_nt: TGTGCCAGCAGCCAGGGGCGGACTGAAGCTTTCTTT
j_call: TRBJ2-2; cdr3_length: 16; d_call: TRBD2; v_call: TRBV7-8; clone_size: NA; cdr3_aa: CASSESGERGTGELFF; cdr3_nt: TGTGCCAGCAGCGAAAGCGGGGAAAGGGGCACCGGGGAGCTGTTTTTT
j_call: TRBJ1-5; cdr3_length: 13; d_call: NA; v_call: TRBV11-1; clone_size: NA; cdr3_aa: CASSSGLDQPQHF; cdr3_nt: TGTGCCAGCAGCTCAGGGTTAGATCAGCCCCAGCATTTT
j_call: TRBJ2-3; cdr3_length: 13; d_call: TRBD2; v_call: TRBV7-2; clone_size: NA; cdr3_aa: CASSLTGRDTQYF; cdr3_nt: TGTGCCAGCAGCCTAACCGGGAGGGATACGCAGTATTTT
j_call: TRBJ1-1; cdr3_length: 15; d_call: NA; v_call: TRBV4-3; clone_size: NA; cdr3_aa: CASSQDRRLGAEAFF; cdr3_nt: TGCGCCAGCAGCCAAGATCGCAGGCTAGGGGCTGAAGCTTTCTTT
j_call: TRBJ2-1; cdr3_length: 15; d_call: NA; v_call: TRBV7-2; clone_size: NA; cdr3_aa: CASSPRRGAGNEQFF; cdr3_nt: TGTGCCAGCAGCCCAAGACGGGGGGCGGGAAATGAGCAGTTCTTC
j_call: TRBJ2-7; cdr3_length: 15; d_call: TRBD1; v_call: TRBV4-3; clone_size: few; cdr3_aa: CASSQETGSFSEQYF; cdr3_nt: TGCGCCAGCAGCCAGGAGACAGGGTCATTTAGCGAGCAGTACTTC
j_call: TRBJ1-5; cdr3_length: 15; d_call: NA; v_call: TRBV19; clone_size: once; cdr3_aa: CASSIIQGSNQPQHF; cdr3_nt: TGTGCCAGTAGTATTATACAGGGCAGTAATCAGCCCCAGCATTTT
j_call: TRBJ1-1; cdr3_length: 13; d_call: NA; v_call: TRBV27; clone_size: NA; cdr3_aa: CASRLQENTEAFF; cdr3_nt: TGTGCCAGCAGGCTACAGGAGAACACTGAAGCTTTCTTT
j_call: TRBJ2-4; cdr3_length: 13; d_call: TRBD1; v_call: TRBV2; clone_size: NA; cdr3_aa: CASSEYRGSIQYF; cdr3_nt: TGTGCCAGCAGTGAATACAGGGGTAGCATTCAGTACTTC
j_call: TRBJ1-1; cdr3_length: 13; d_call: NA; v_call: TRBV30; clone_size: NA; cdr3_aa: CAWNGYWNTEAFF; cdr3_nt: TGTGCCTGGAACGGTTACTGGAACACTGAAGCTTTCTTT
j_call: TRBJ1-1; cdr3_length: 12; d_call: NA; v_call: TRBV5-6; clone_size: few; cdr3_aa: CASSLYSTEAFF; cdr3_nt: TGTGCCAGCAGCTTGTACTCTACTGAAGCTTTCTTT
j_call: TRBJ2-5; cdr3_length: 14; d_call: TRBD2; v_call: TRBV6-6; clone_size: NA; cdr3_aa: CACEGGGAGETQYF; cdr3_nt: TGTGCCTGTGAAGGCGGGGGGGCCGGGGAGACCCAGTACTTC
j_call: TRBJ1-5; cdr3_length: 12; d_call: NA; v_call: TRBV18; clone_size: once; cdr3_aa: CASSPTGEPQHF; cdr3_nt: TGTGCCAGCTCCCCAACAGGTGAGCCCCAGCATTTT
j_call: TRBJ2-7; cdr3_length: 15; d_call: TRBD1; v_call: TRBV11-2; clone_size: NA; cdr3_aa: CASSLAVTGDHEQYF; cdr3_nt: TGTGCCAGCAGCTTAGCAGTGACAGGGGACCACGAGCAGTACTTC
j_call: TRBJ2-7; cdr3_length: 12; d_call: NA; v_call: TRBV7-8; clone_size: NA; cdr3_aa: CASSESSYEQYF; cdr3_nt: TGTGCCAGCAGCGAGAGCTCCTACGAGCAGTACTTC
j_call: TRBJ1-1; cdr3_length: 14; d_call: NA; v_call: TRBV7-8; clone_size: NA; cdr3_aa: CASSLGRGNTEAFF; cdr3_nt: TGTGCCAGCAGCTTAGGTAGGGGGAACACTGAAGCTTTCTTT
j_call: TRBJ2-3; cdr3_length: 15; d_call: TRBD2; v_call: TRBV11-2; clone_size: NA; cdr3_aa: CASSLDMSGGDTQYF; cdr3_nt: TGTGCCAGCAGCTTAGATATGAGCGGGGGGGATACGCAGTATTTT
j_call: TRBJ2-1; cdr3_length: 17; d_call: TRBD2; v_call: TRBV4-2; clone_size: NA; cdr3_aa: CASSQSRSGANLLGQFF; cdr3_nt: TGTGCCAGCAGCCAGAGCCGAAGCGGGGCCAACTTGCTTGGGCAGTTCTTC
j_call: TRBJ2-3; cdr3_length: 14; d_call: NA; v_call: TRBV6-4; clone_size: NA; cdr3_aa: CASSEGGTTDTQYF; cdr3_nt: TGTGCCAGCAGTGAAGGGGGAACCACAGATACGCAGTATTTT
j_call: TRBJ2-2; cdr3_length: 13; d_call: NA; v_call: TRBV6-5; clone_size: once; cdr3_aa: CASVGVNTGELFF; cdr3_nt: TGTGCCAGCGTCGGGGTGAACACCGGGGAGCTGTTTTTT
j_call: TRBJ1-2; cdr3_length: 13; d_call: NA; v_call: TRBV30; clone_size: NA; cdr3_aa: CAWKGRDNYGYTF; cdr3_nt: TGTGCCTGGAAGGGTCGGGATAACTATGGCTACACCTTC
j_call: TRBJ1-1; cdr3_length: 15; d_call: TRBD1; v_call: TRBV7-9; clone_size: few; cdr3_aa: CASRPTGDRNTEAFF; cdr3_nt: TGTGCCAGCAGACCTACAGGGGACAGGAACACTGAAGCTTTCTTT
j_call: TRBJ1-2; cdr3_length: 15; d_call: TRBD1; v_call: TRBV5-1; clone_size: few; cdr3_aa: CASSSTGGVNYGYTF; cdr3_nt: TGCGCCAGCAGCTCGACAGGGGGGGTTAACTATGGCTACACCTTC
j_call: TRBJ1-2; cdr3_length: 14; d_call: TRBD1; v_call: TRBV5-6; clone_size: NA; cdr3_aa: CASSTGTGRNGYTF; cdr3_nt: TGTGCCAGCAGCACCGGGACAGGGAGGAATGGCTACACCTTC
j_call: TRBJ1-6; cdr3_length: 14; d_call: NA; v_call: TRBV2; clone_size: NA; cdr3_aa: CASSQRRDNPPLHF; cdr3_nt: TGTGCCAGCAGCCAGCGACGGGACAATCCACCCCTCCACTTT
j_call: TRBJ1-1; cdr3_length: 15; d_call: TRBD1; v_call: TRBV30; clone_size: NA; cdr3_aa: CALTGDLFLNTEAFF; cdr3_nt: TGTGCCTTGACAGGGGACCTTTTTCTGAACACTGAAGCTTTCTTT
j_call: TRBJ2-3; cdr3_length: 14; d_call: TRBD2; v_call: TRBV9; clone_size: NA; cdr3_aa: CASSVSGGTDTQYF; cdr3_nt: TGTGCCAGCAGCGTATCGGGGGGTACAGATACGCAGTATTTT
j_call: TRBJ2-1; cdr3_length: 15; d_call: TRBD1; v_call: TRBV5-8; clone_size: once; cdr3_aa: CASSFRGIAYNEQFF; cdr3_nt: TGTGCCAGCAGCTTCAGGGGGATAGCCTACAATGAGCAGTTCTTC
j_call: TRBJ1-2; cdr3_length: 15; d_call: TRBD1; v_call: TRBV10-3; clone_size: few; cdr3_aa: CAISTTGGLDYGYTF; cdr3_nt: TGTGCCATCAGTACGACAGGGGGCTTGGACTATGGCTACACCTTC
j_call: TRBJ1-4; cdr3_length: 13; d_call: NA; v_call: TRBV6-1; clone_size: NA; cdr3_aa: CASSGGGGEKLFF; cdr3_nt: TGTGCCAGCAGTGGGGGGGGAGGTGAAAAACTGTTTTTT
j_call: TRBJ1-3; cdr3_length: 13; d_call: NA; v_call: TRBV30; clone_size: NA; cdr3_aa: CAWNRAGGNTIYF; cdr3_nt: TGTGCCTGGAACAGGGCCGGTGGAAACACCATATATTTT
j_call: TRBJ2-5; cdr3_length: 14; d_call: TRBD2; v_call: TRBV5-1; clone_size: once; cdr3_aa: CASSLAGTKETQYF; cdr3_nt: TGCGCCAGCAGCTTGGCCGGGACTAAAGAGACCCAGTACTTC
j_call: TRBJ1-4; cdr3_length: 16; d_call: NA; v_call: TRBV7-9; clone_size: NA; cdr3_aa: CASSPRGGKDNEKLFF; cdr3_nt: TGTGCCAGCAGCCCGCGGGGTGGGAAGGATAATGAAAAACTGTTTTTT
j_call: TRBJ2-3; cdr3_length: 15; d_call: TRBD2; v_call: TRBV7-2; clone_size: NA; cdr3_aa: CASSLRLAGADTQYF; cdr3_nt: TGTGCCAGCAGCTTACGACTAGCGGGGGCAGATACGCAGTATTTT
j_call: TRBJ2-7; cdr3_length: 17; d_call: TRBD1; v_call: TRBV18; clone_size: NA; cdr3_aa: CASSPPIGQGSSYEQYF; cdr3_nt: TGTGCCAGCTCACCACCGATAGGACAGGGTAGCTCCTACGAGCAGTACTTC
j_call: TRBJ2-5; cdr3_length: 14; d_call: NA; v_call: TRBV6-5; clone_size: NA; cdr3_aa: CASSYLLARETQYF; cdr3_nt: TGTGCCAGCAGTTACCTTCTAGCCCGAGAGACCCAGTACTTC
j_call: TRBJ1-2; cdr3_length: 16; d_call: NA; v_call: TRBV4-3; clone_size: NA; cdr3_aa: CASSQDPPSPRDGYTF; cdr3_nt: TGCGCCAGCAGCCAAGATCCCCCGTCGCCTAGAGATGGCTACACCTTC
j_call: TRBJ2-1; cdr3_length: 15; d_call: NA; v_call: TRBV2; clone_size: NA; cdr3_aa: CASSGGGRSYNEQFF; cdr3_nt: TGTGCCAGCAGTGGCGGGGGCCGCTCCTACAATGAGCAGTTCTTC